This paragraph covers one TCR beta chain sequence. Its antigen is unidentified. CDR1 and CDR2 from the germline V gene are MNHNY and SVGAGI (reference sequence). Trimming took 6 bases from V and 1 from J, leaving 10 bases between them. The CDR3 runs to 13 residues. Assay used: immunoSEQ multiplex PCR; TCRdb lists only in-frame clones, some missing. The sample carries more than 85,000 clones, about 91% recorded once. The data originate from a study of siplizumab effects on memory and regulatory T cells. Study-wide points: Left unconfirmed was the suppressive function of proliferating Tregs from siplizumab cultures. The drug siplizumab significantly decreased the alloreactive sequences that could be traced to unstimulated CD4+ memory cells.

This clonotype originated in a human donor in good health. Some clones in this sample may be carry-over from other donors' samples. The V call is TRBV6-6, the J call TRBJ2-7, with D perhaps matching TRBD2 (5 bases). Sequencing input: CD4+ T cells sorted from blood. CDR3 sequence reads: CASRPEGSYEQYF. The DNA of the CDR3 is TGTGCCAGCAGGCCAGAGGGATCCTACGAGCAGTACTTC.